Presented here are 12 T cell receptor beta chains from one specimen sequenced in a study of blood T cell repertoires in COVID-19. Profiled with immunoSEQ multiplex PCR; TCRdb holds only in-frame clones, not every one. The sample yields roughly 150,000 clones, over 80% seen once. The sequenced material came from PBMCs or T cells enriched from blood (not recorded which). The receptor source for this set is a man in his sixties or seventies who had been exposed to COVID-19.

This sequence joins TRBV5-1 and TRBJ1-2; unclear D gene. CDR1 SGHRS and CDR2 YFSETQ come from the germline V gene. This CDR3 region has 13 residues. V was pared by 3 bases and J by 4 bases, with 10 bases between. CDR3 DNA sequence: TGCGCCAGCAGCTCCCCAGAGGCCTATGGCTACACCTTC. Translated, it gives CASSSPEAYGYTF.

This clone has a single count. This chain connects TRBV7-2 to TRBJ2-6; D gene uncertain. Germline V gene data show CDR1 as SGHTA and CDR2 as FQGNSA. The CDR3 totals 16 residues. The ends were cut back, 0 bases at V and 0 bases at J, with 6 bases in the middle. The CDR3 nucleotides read TGTGCCAGCAGCTTAGCCCCTAGCTCTGGGGCCAACGTCCTGACTTTC. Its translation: CASSLAPSSGANVLTF.

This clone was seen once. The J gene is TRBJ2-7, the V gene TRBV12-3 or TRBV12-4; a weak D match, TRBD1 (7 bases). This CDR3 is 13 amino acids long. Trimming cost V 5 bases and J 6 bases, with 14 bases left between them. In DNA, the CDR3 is TGTGCCAGCAGTCCTAGACAGGGAGGCGAGCAGTACTTC. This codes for CASSPRQGGEQYF.

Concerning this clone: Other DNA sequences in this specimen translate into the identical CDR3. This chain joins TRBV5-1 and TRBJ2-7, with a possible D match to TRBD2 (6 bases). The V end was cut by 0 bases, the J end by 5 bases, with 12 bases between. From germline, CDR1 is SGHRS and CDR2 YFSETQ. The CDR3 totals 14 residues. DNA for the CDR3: TGCGCCAGCAGCTTGGGTCAGGGCGGGGACGAGCAGTACTTC. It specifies CASSLGQGGDEQYF.

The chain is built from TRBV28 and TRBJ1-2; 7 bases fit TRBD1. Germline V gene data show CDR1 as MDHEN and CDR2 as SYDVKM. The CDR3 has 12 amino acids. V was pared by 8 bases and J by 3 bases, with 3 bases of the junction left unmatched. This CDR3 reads CASLDRYYGYTF. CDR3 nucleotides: TGTGCCAGCTTGGACAGGTACTATGGCTACACCTTC.

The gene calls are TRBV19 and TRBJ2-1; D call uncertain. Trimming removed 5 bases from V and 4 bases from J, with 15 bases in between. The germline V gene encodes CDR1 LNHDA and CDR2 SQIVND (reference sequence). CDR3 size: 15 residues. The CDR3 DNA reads TGTGCCAGTAGTGGAACTTGGCTCGGGTACAATGAGCAGTTCTTC. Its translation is CASSGTWLGYNEQFF.

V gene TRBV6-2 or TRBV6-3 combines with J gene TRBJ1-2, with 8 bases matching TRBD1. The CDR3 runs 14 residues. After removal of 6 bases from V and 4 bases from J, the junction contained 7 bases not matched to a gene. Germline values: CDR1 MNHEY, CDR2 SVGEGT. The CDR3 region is CASSHSTGGYGYTF. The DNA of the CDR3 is TGTGCCAGCAGCCACTCCACAGGGGGCTATGGCTACACCTTC.

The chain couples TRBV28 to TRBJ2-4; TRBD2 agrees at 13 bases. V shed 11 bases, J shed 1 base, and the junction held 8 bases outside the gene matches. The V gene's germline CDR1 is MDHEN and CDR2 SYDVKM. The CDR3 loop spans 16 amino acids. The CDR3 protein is CACQTSGRGAKNIQYF. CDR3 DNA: TGTGCCTGCCAAACTAGCGGGAGGGGTGCCAAAAACATTCAGTACTTC.

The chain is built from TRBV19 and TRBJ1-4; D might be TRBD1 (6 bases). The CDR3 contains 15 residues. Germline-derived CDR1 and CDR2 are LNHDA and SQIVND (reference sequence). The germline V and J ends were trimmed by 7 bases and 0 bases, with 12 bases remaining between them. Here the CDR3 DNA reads TGTGCCAGTATCGCACAGGGAGCAACTAATGAAAAACTGTTTTTT. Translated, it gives CASIAQGATNEKLFF. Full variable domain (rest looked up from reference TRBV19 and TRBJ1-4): DGGITQSPKYLFRKEGQNVTLSCEQNLNHDAMYWYRQDPGQGLRLIYYSQIVNDFQKGDIAEGYSVSREKKESFPLTVTSAQKNPTAFYLCASIAQGATNEKLFFGSGTQLSVL.

In DNA form, the CDR3 reads TGTGCCAGCAGTTTTTTATCCGGCACAGATACGCAGTATTTT. Translated, it gives CASSFLSGTDTQYF. J is TRBJ2-3 and V is TRBV28; D remains ambiguous. V was pared by 3 bases and J by 1 base, with 8 bases between. Germline loops: CDR1 MDHEN, CDR2 SYDVKM. The CDR3 length is 14 residues. Variable domain in full (rest from reference TRBV28 and TRBJ2-3): DVKVTQSSRYLVKRTGEKVFLECVQDMDHENMFWYRQDPGLGLRLIYFSYDVKMKEKGDIPEGYSVSREKKERFSLILESASTNQTSMYLCASSFLSGTDTQYFGPGTRLTVL.

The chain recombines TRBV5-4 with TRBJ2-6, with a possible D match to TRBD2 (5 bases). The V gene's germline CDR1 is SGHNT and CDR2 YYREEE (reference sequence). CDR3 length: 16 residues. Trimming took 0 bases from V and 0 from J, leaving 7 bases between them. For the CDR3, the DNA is TGTGCCAGCAGCTTGGGAGGGCTCTCTGGGGCCAACGTCCTGACTTTC. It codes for CASSLGGLSGANVLTF.

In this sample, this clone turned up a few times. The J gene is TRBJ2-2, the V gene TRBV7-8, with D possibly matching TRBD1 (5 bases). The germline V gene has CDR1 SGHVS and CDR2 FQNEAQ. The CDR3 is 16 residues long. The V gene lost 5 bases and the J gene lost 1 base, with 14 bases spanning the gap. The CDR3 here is CASSPSSRENTGELFF. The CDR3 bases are TGTGCCAGCAGCCCCTCCTCCAGGGAGAACACCGGGGAGCTGTTTTTT.